One T cell receptor beta chain is described in this entry. Then a second PCR, running roughly 6 to 11 cycles, was carried out with a sample-barcoded 5' primer and a J-beta primer mix. TCRdb reprocessed the 5' RACE reads via MiXCR and lists one record per CDR3 protein. The sample records approximately 800,000 distinct CDR3 sequences, around a quarter being singletons. The data derive from a study of blood T cells in healthy people across ages. With 8 bases removed from V and 4 bases from J, the gap between germline ends came to 16 bases. Germline-derived CDR1 and CDR2 are SNHLY and FYNNEI. The CDR3 runs 14 residues. The same sample was also studied in work on T cells of mothers and their children.

The TCR sequence derives from a boy younger than 18 in good health. The sequenced sample was blood. The V call is TRBV2, the J call TRBJ2-3, with D possibly being TRBD1 or TRBD2 (6 bases each). The CDR3 region has the DNA TGTGCCAGCGGTGCAAGGGGGGCCGCAGATACGCAGTATTTT. Translating it yields CASGARGAADTQYF.